The table lists the clone carrying this T cell receptor beta chain with many counts. Its antigen is unknown. Listed TCR primers, together with previously described methods, were used for the bulk TCR libraries. TCRdb re-derived calls from the PCR reads in MiXCR, one entry per CDR3 protein. The profile shows 600,000 to 650,000 distinct CDR3 sequences, roughly 21% of them singletons. The sample belongs to a study of molecular identifiers for immune sequencing clone quantification. The study's findings and limits: Clones with over 20 RNA copies captured over 99% of effector molecules but under 1% of naive ones.

Sample: naive CD8+ T cells from blood, with Jurkat cell RNA spiked in. As to subset: FACS-sorted CD8+CD4-CCR7+CD45RA+ naive T cells. The receptor was derived from a human donor in good health. Some libraries in this study had Jurkat cell RNA spiked in.

The CDR3 nucleotides read TGTGCCAGCAGCAGGGATGGCTCCGGGGAGCTGTTTTTT. This gives the protein CASSRDGSGELFF. The chain has TRBV7-9 and TRBJ2-2; D remains ambiguous. Germline V CDR1 and CDR2: SEHNR, FQNEAQ (reference sequence). The CDR3 runs 13 residues. V lost 5 bases to trimming and J lost 6 bases, with 10 bases between them. Based on the CDR3 plus reference TRBV7-9 and TRBJ2-2, the full variable domain is DTGVSQNPRHKITKRGQNVTFRCDPISEHNRLYWYRQTLGQGPEFLTYFQNEAQLEKSRLLSDRFSAERPKGSFSTLEIQRTEQGDSAMYLCASSRDGSGELFFGEGSRLTVL.